Below, 30 T cell receptor beta chains from the same sample are listed, as sequenced in a study of cytomegalovirus exposure and HLA in healthy donors. Only in-frame clones appear in the TCRdb table, and some are missing; sequencing was by immunoSEQ multiplex PCR. Of 120,000 or so clones listed, roughly nine tenths are singletons. The sequenced sample consisted of PBMCs. These receptors originate from a woman between 18 and 30 years old in good health and CMV-seronegative.

The V call is TRBV5-4, the J call TRBJ1-6; 7 bases agree with TRBD1. The CDR3 is made up of 14 amino acids. V gave up 5 bases and J gave up 7 bases; unmatched junction bases: 6. Looked up from germline, CDR1 is SGHNT and CDR2 is YYREEE (reference sequence). The CDR3 coding sequence is TGTGCCAGCAGTATCGACAGGGACAATTCACCCCTCCACTTT. It is translated as CASSIDRDNSPLHF.

The rearrangement uses TRBV6-4 and TRBJ2-7; possible D gene TRBD1, 6 bases. This CDR3 has 14 amino acids. Germline assignment: CDR1 MRHNA and CDR2 SNTAGT. Trimming took 5 bases from V and 11 from J, leaving 22 bases between them. The CDR3 reads CASSPGQSRKGKYV. DNA for the CDR3: TGTGCCAGCAGTCCCGGACAGTCCCGAAAGGGTAAGTACGTC.

The J gene is TRBJ2-1, the V gene TRBV2, with TRBD2 matching 14 bases. This CDR3 region has 19 residues. In germline, CDR1 is SNHLY, CDR2 FYNNEI. Germline trimming cut 7 bases from V and 0 bases from J; bases unmatched to any gene: 11. CDR3 loop: CASTPAGLAGVRSYNEQFF. In nucleotides, the CDR3 is TGTGCCAGCACCCCCGCGGGACTAGCGGGGGTACGCTCCTACAATGAGCAGTTCTTC.

The chain has TRBV2 and TRBJ2-2, with D maybe TRBD1 (6 bases). V was cut by 6 bases and J by 0 bases, with 20 bases left in between. The germline V gene has CDR1 SNHLY and CDR2 FYNNEI. The CDR3 contains 18 residues. In nucleotides, the CDR3 is TGTGCCAGCAGATCCCACAGGGTAACGGCGACGAACACCGGGGAGCTGTTTTTT. Its protein product is CASRSHRVTATNTGELFF. The entire variable domain, with the rest obtained from reference TRBV2 and TRBJ2-2, is as follows: EPEVTQTPSHQVTQMGQEVILRCVPISNHLYFYWYRQILGQKVEFLVSFYNNEISEKSEIFDDQFSVERPDGSNFTLKIRSTKLEDSAMYFCASRSHRVTATNTGELFFGEGSRLTVL.

CDR3 sequence: CASSGPGGEQYF. CDR3 nucleotide sequence: TGTGCCAGCAGCGGGCCGGGGGGCGAGCAGTACTTC. The chain uses TRBV7-8 and TRBJ2-7; 7 bases are shared with TRBD2. With V trimmed by 5 bases and J by 6 bases, 4 bases remained unmatched. CDR1 SGHVS and CDR2 FQNEAQ come from the germline V gene. This CDR3 has 12 amino acids.

The rearrangement uses TRBV5-1 and TRBJ2-2; 8 bases are a match to TRBD1. Trimming took 3 bases from V and 2 from J; bases not matched to a gene: 9. CDR1 is SGHRS and CDR2 is YFSETQ in the germline V gene. There are 17 residues in the CDR3. The CDR3, as DNA: TGCGCCAGCAGCTCCGATTCTACAGGGGGAAACACCGGGGAGCTGTTTTTT. Translating it yields CASSSDSTGGNTGELFF.

This clone was observed once. The chain links TRBV11-2 to TRBJ2-7, with 11 bases aligning to TRBD1. The germline V gene has CDR1 SGHAT and CDR2 FQNNGV. Losses at the gene ends were 6 bases for V and 6 bases for J; bases not matched to a gene: 4. The length of the CDR3 is 13 residues. CDR3 in DNA: TGTGCCAGCAGGCCCGGGACAGGGGGCGAGCAGTACGTC. It specifies CASRPGTGGEQYV.

The V and J genes are TRBV28 and TRBJ1-1; D gene unclear. CDR1 and CDR2 (germline): MDHEN, SYDVKM. CDR3 length equals 14 residues. With 5 bases removed from V and 6 bases from J, the gap between germline ends came to 16 bases. CDR3 amino acids: CASSPPDGPSEAFF. For the CDR3, the DNA is TGTGCCAGCAGTCCGCCCGATGGGCCGTCTGAAGCTTTCTTT.

The chain combines TRBV30 with TRBJ2-7; no definite D call. Between the trimmed V and J ends, which lost 0 bases and 3 bases, there was a span of 9 bases. The CDR3 loop spans 13 amino acids. Germline values: CDR1 GTSNPN, CDR2 SVGIG (reference sequence). CDR3 nucleotides: TGTGCCTGGAGTGTACTGGCTAGCTACGAGCAGTACTTC. Protein product: CAWSVLASYEQYF.

The V call is TRBV6-6, the J call TRBJ2-1; 7 nucleotides agree with TRBD1. V shed 6 bases, J shed 4 bases, and the junction held 9 bases outside the gene matches. The CDR3 is made up of 15 amino acids. Germline values: CDR1 MNHNY, CDR2 SVGAGI (reference sequence). The CDR3: CASSRPGQHYNEQFF. The CDR3 DNA reads as TGTGCCAGCAGCAGACCGGGACAGCATTACAATGAGCAGTTCTTC.

This chain links TRBV19 with TRBJ2-2; 7 positions agree with TRBD1. The CDR3 spans 14 residues. The germline V gene encodes CDR1 LNHDA and CDR2 SQIVND (reference sequence). V shed 5 bases, J shed 2 bases, and the junction held 2 bases outside the gene matches. The CDR3 spells CASSRQGNTGELFF. The DNA of the CDR3 is TGTGCCAGTAGTCGACAGGGAAACACCGGGGAGCTGTTTTTT.

The chain is built from TRBV18 and TRBJ1-1, with a weak D call TRBD1 (6 bases). The CDR3 has 16 amino acids. Between the trimmed V and J ends, which lost 3 bases and 9 bases, there was a span of 23 bases. Germline V gene sequence: CDR1 KGHSH, CDR2 LQKENI. CDR3 amino acids: CASSPLNSGEGVKAFF. CDR3 in DNA: TGTGCCAGCTCACCCCTTAACTCAGGGGAGGGTGTCAAAGCTTTCTTT.

The chain is built from TRBV6-5 and TRBJ1-1, with a tentative D call TRBD1 (6 bases). This CDR3 has 12 residues. Germline loops: CDR1 MNHEY, CDR2 SVGAGI. V was clipped by 6 bases and J by 4 bases, with 9 bases between them. The CDR3 bases are TGTGCCAGCAGAACAGGGTCCACTGAAGCTTTCTTT. Translated, it gives CASRTGSTEAFF.

CDR3 DNA sequence: TGTGCCTGGAGTGTCAGGGGATTAGGTGGCTACACCTTC. This translates into CAWSVRGLGGYTF. The chain is built from TRBV30 and TRBJ1-2, with D perhaps TRBD1 (6 bases). Looked up from germline, CDR1 is GTSNPN and CDR2 is SVGIG (reference sequence). The CDR3 is 13 residues long. Trimming left V 0 bases short and J 7 bases short, with 12 bases between.

This clone was seen just once. The J gene is TRBJ2-7, the V gene TRBV29-1, with 9 bases that match TRBD1. The CDR3 loop spans 12 amino acids. V shed 5 bases, J shed 5 bases, and the junction held 4 bases outside the gene matches. Germline-derived CDR1 and CDR2 are SQVTM and ANQGSEA. The CDR3 loop is CSVSGQGNEQYV. In nucleotides, the CDR3 is TGCAGCGTTTCGGGACAGGGTAACGAGCAGTACGTC.

The rearrangement uses TRBV18 and TRBJ2-2; 10 positions agree with TRBD2. Germline V CDR1 and CDR2: KGHSH, LQKENI. V lost 6 bases and J lost 2; bases outside the gene matches: 12. CDR3 size: 18 residues. The DNA for the CDR3 is TGTGCCAGCTCCCCGCGAAGCGGGGGGGCCGAAAACACCGGGGAGCTGTTTTTT. This codes for CASSPRSGGAENTGELFF.

This clone has only a few counts. CDR3 protein: CASSLDAQGNQPQHF. The CDR3 nucleotides are TGCGCCAGCAGCCTAGACGCACAGGGCAATCAGCCCCAGCATTTT. This chain links TRBV4-1 with TRBJ1-5, with D perhaps matching TRBD1 (5 bases). Germline CDR1 and CDR2: MGHRA and YSYEKL. The CDR3 consists of 15 residues. V was clipped by 4 bases and J by 2 bases, with 12 bases between them.

The rearrangement uses TRBV5-6 and TRBJ2-1; 8 positions match TRBD1. The J segment lost 8 bases and the V segment lost 4 bases, leaving 5 bases of the junction unmatched. The CDR3 runs 13 residues. CDR1 and CDR2 from the germline V gene are SGHDT and YYEEEE. The chain's CDR3 is CASSRGQAYEQFF. The CDR3 coding sequence is TGTGCCAGCAGCCGGGGACAGGCTTATGAGCAGTTCTTC.

This chain connects TRBV7-9 to TRBJ1-2; possibly TRBD1 for D (5 bases). This CDR3 comprises 17 residues. The germline V and J ends were trimmed by 7 bases and 0 bases, with 21 bases remaining between them. The germline CDR1 and CDR2 sequences are SEHNR and FQNEAQ (reference sequence). In nucleotides, the CDR3 is TGTGCCAGCAATAACCCTGTGGGGCAGACGGCTAACTATGGCTACACCTTC. It yields the protein CASNNPVGQTANYGYTF.

The rearrangement joins TRBV28 to TRBJ1-2; 10 bases map to TRBD1. The CDR3 has 15 residues. The V gene's germline CDR1 is MDHEN and CDR2 SYDVKM. J was trimmed by 2 bases and V by 5 bases; bases with no gene match: 5. The CDR3 nucleotides are TGTGCCAGCAGTGCCGGGACAGGGGCAAACTATGGCTACACCTTC. Translation gives CASSAGTGANYGYTF.

The chain carries TRBV30 and TRBJ2-2; D not certain. CDR3 length: 13 amino acids. Germline CDR1 is GTSNPN and CDR2 is SVGIG (reference sequence). Between the trimmed V and J ends, which lost 2 bases and 2 bases, there was a span of 6 bases. The CDR3 region is CAWSPRNTGELFF. Here the CDR3 DNA reads TGTGCCTGGAGTCCGAGAAACACCGGGGAGCTGTTTTTT.

This sequence joins TRBV28 and TRBJ1-6; maybe TRBD1 (6 bases). Trimming removed 7 bases at V and 9 bases at J, with 16 bases between. The CDR3 covers 14 residues. Germline V gene data show CDR1 as MDHEN and CDR2 as SYDVKM. Here the CDR3 DNA reads TGTGCCAGCACCTCGGGAGGGGGATTTTCACCCCTCCACTTT. Translating gives CASTSGGGFSPLHF. Full variable domain (remainder filled in from reference TRBV28 and TRBJ1-6): DVKVTQSSRYLVKRTGEKVFLECVQDMDHENMFWYRQDPGLGLRLIYFSYDVKMKEKGDIPEGYSVSREKKERFSLILESASTNQTSMYLCASTSGGGFSPLHFGNGTRLTVT.

The genes are TRBV4-3 and TRBJ2-1; 9 nucleotides agree with TRBD2. The CDR3 loop spans 15 amino acids. Germline V gene lookup returns CDR1 LGHNA and CDR2 YSLEER. V lost 4 bases, J lost 7 bases, and 8 bases stayed unmatched. As DNA, the CDR3 is TGCGCCAGCAGCCCCGGACTAGCGCCCAATAATGAGCAGTTCTTC. Residues: CASSPGLAPNNEQFF.

The V call is TRBV5-1, the J call TRBJ2-3, with D tentatively TRBD2 (6 bases). The CDR3 has 15 amino acids. The V and J ends lost 0 bases and 5 bases respectively, with 13 bases between them. CDR1 SGHRS and CDR2 YFSETQ come from the germline V gene. The CDR3 sequence is CASSLAPGAIDTQYF. The CDR3 DNA is TGCGCCAGCAGCTTGGCTCCGGGAGCGATAGATACGCAGTATTTT.

This chain links TRBV28 with TRBJ2-7; 7 positions match TRBD2. This CDR3 comprises 14 residues. V lost 5 bases, J lost 6 bases, and 10 bases stayed unmatched. Germline V gene data show CDR1 as MDHEN and CDR2 as SYDVKM. In DNA form, the CDR3 reads TGTGCCAGCAGTATATCCAGCGGGGATCTCGAGCAGTACGTC. Protein product: CASSISSGDLEQYV.

This clone was observed a handful of times. The V and J genes are TRBV29-1 and TRBJ2-1; D may be TRBD1 (5 bases). Germline V CDR1 and CDR2: SQVTM, ANQGSEA. This CDR3 region has 13 residues. V was clipped by 3 bases and J by 6 bases, with 12 bases between them. CDR3 amino acids: CSVDQPGINEQFF. The CDR3 DNA sequence: TGCAGCGTTGACCAACCAGGGATCAATGAGCAGTTCTTC.

The chain has TRBV28 and TRBJ2-7; D gene unclear. CDR1 is MDHEN and CDR2 is SYDVKM in the germline V gene. V was pared by 5 bases and J by 0 bases, with 11 bases between. CDR3 length equals 14 residues. CDR3: CASSPLPGSYEQYV. In nucleotides, the CDR3 is TGTGCCAGCAGTCCCCTCCCAGGCTCCTACGAGCAGTACGTC.

This clone was counted a few times. V usage is TRBV18 and J usage is TRBJ2-4; no definite D call. The CDR3 loop spans 14 amino acids. Trimming removed 2 bases from V and 3 bases from J, with 8 bases in between. Germline V gives CDR1 KGHSH, CDR2 LQKENI. Here the CDR3 reads CASSPNSNKNIQYF. The CDR3 bases are TGTGCCAGCTCACCAAACAGTAACAAAAACATTCAGTACTTC.

This chain connects TRBV28 to TRBJ1-4, with no clear D. From germline, CDR1 is MDHEN and CDR2 SYDVKM. With 9 bases removed from V and 8 bases from J, the gap between germline ends came to 7 bases. This CDR3 comprises 10 residues. CDR3 loop: CASAREKLFF. CDR3 DNA: TGTGCCAGTGCCAGGGAAAAACTGTTTTTT.

The V gene is TRBV30, the J gene TRBJ2-7; tentative D call: TRBD1 (5 bases). CDR1 and CDR2 (germline): GTSNPN, SVGIG (reference sequence). Deletions cut 4 bases from V and 1 base from J, with 20 bases between. The CDR3 totals 16 residues. Written as DNA, the CDR3 is TGTGCCTGGATATCGAAGGCTCCAAGGGGTTCCTACGAGCAGTACTTC. Protein sequence: CAWISKAPRGSYEQYF.